The clone carrying this T cell receptor beta chain was counted between two and nine times. The germline V gene has CDR1 SGHRS and CDR2 YFSETQ. The V and J ends lost 5 bases and 2 bases respectively, with 14 bases between them. The CDR3 covers 14 residues. This entry belongs to a study of T cells in Graves' hyperthyroidism and ophthalmopathy. Amplification of TCR beta CDR3 regions used RNA as the template. The HTBI set primed first-round TCR CDR3 RT-PCR. A single record per CDR3 protein comes from TCRdb applying MiXCR to the multiplex PCR reads. Of approximately 400,000 distinct CDR3 sequences detected, 14% to 15% appear once; the ten largest clones hold 30% to 35%.

This sequence joins TRBV5-1 and TRBJ2-7, with a weak D call TRBD1 (6 bases). This TCR was sampled from a woman in her twenties or thirties with Graves' hyperthyroidism. Sequencing was carried out using blood. The CDR3 is CASRPLQGPYEQYF. Written as DNA, the CDR3 is TGCGCCAGCAGGCCCTTACAGGGACCCTACGAGCAGTACTTC.